This TCR beta chain was observed in a study of PD-1 blockade in classical Hodgkin lymphoma. Turning to the study itself: Patients were given intravenous nivolumab, 3 mg/kg, every 2 weeks. Overall study results and limits: TCR diversity rose significantly by C4D1 in CD4+ but not CD8+ cells. There remain no defined causes for the repertoire differences, which possibly reflect disease activity or prior therapy.

On this clone: Its antigen is not identified.

Sample time point: cycle 4 day 1 (C4D1), after 5 to 7 weeks of nivolumab. In every patient, relapse followed autologous stem cell transplantation, while exposure to brentuximab vedotin differed. Researchers report purifying CD4+ T cells from thawed PBMCs by magnetic negative selection. Patients had relapsed/refractory classical Hodgkin lymphoma with complete response, partial response or progressive disease as best response. The table came from immunoSEQ multiplex PCR; TCRdb's copy has only in-frame clones and leaves some out. The sample has over 25,000 clones; about 85% are singletons. CDR1 LNHDA and CDR2 SQIVND come from the germline V gene (reference sequence). Deletions cut 5 bases from V and 4 bases from J, with 17 bases between. CDR3 length equals 15 residues.

The chain is built from TRBV19 and TRBJ1-2; the D gene is possibly TRBD1 (6 bases). The TCR was taken from a human donor with classical Hodgkin lymphoma. Sequenced material: CD4+ T cells from blood, taken before the fourth cycle of nivolumab. CDR3 sequence reads: CASSPTRTEPYGYTF. In nucleotides, the CDR3 is TGTGCCAGTAGTCCGACCCGGACAGAACCCTATGGCTACACCTTC. Variable domain in full (rest from reference TRBV19 and TRBJ1-2): DGGITQSPKYLFRKEGQNVTLSCEQNLNHDAMYWYRQDPGQGLRLIYYSQIVNDFQKGDIAEGYSVSREKKESFPLTVTSAQKNPTAFYLCASSPTRTEPYGYTFGSGTRLTVV.